The next 25 T cell receptor beta chains were all read from a single sample in a study of T cells in Graves' hyperthyroidism and ophthalmopathy. Amplified TCR beta CDR3 regions derived from RNA transcripts. First-round RT-PCR targeting the TCR CDR3 was performed with the HTBI primer set. TCRdb re-called the multiplex PCR reads with MiXCR, one entry per CDR3 protein. Of more than 500,000 distinct CDR3 sequences in the sample, around 50% were seen once. Sequencing was carried out using peripheral blood or thyroid tissue (not recorded which). The receptor set was obtained from an adult woman with Graves' disease, either hyperthyroidism or ophthalmopathy (not recorded which).

This clonotype has a count of ten or more. V usage is TRBV7-8 and J usage is TRBJ2-7, with no clear D. This CDR3 has 12 residues. Germline V gives CDR1 SGHVS, CDR2 FQNEAQ. The V and J ends lost 2 bases and 6 bases respectively, with 8 bases between them. The CDR3 protein is CASSLPGFEQYF. Written as DNA, the CDR3 is TGTGCCAGCAGCTTACCTGGGTTCGAGCAGTACTTC.

Ten or more counts support this clonotype. The rearrangement links TRBV5-1 to TRBJ1-2; the D gene is possibly TRBD1 (5 bases). Deletions cut 3 bases from V and 3 bases from J, with 12 bases between. The CDR3 totals 14 residues. Germline V CDR1 and CDR2: SGHRS, YFSETQ. CDR3 coding DNA: TGCGCCAGCAGCTCGGGACGTTCGGACTATGGCTACACCTTC. Residues: CASSSGRSDYGYTF.

In its sample, this clonotype was seen a few times. The J gene is TRBJ1-2, the V gene TRBV10-3; D perhaps matches TRBD1 (6 bases). There are 14 residues in the CDR3. CDR1 ENHRY and CDR2 SYGVKD come from the germline V gene. Trimming left V 4 bases short and J 5 bases short, with 14 bases between. CDR3 in amino acids: CAISGTGTPYGYTF. As DNA, the CDR3 is TGTGCCATCAGTGGGACCGGGACACCGTATGGCTACACCTTC.

For the CDR3, the DNA is TGTGCCAGCAGCTTAGCCATAACGACAGGGGGATACCAAGAGACCCAGTACTTC. Protein sequence: CASSLAITTGGYQETQYF. V gene TRBV7-2 combines with J gene TRBJ2-5; 9 bases map to TRBD1. CDR1 SGHTA and CDR2 FQGNSA come from the germline V gene. The CDR3 contains 18 residues. The ends lost 0 bases at V and 0 bases at J; junction bases unmatched: 8.

This clonotype showed up many times. The rearrangement joins TRBV6-2 or TRBV6-3 to TRBJ1-2; 8 bases map to TRBD1. The CDR3 sequence is 14 residues long. Germline V CDR1 and CDR2: MNHEY, SVGEGT. V dropped 7 bases and J dropped 4; count of bases not matched to a gene: 8. The CDR3 protein is CASTGGQGPYGYTF. The DNA for the CDR3 is TGTGCCAGCACCGGAGGACAGGGTCCCTATGGCTACACCTTC.

This clonotype came up many times. The CDR3 here is CASSLYMTAEQYF. The CDR3 nucleotides are TGCGCCAGCAGCTTGTATATGACGGCCGAGCAGTACTTC. The chain recombines TRBV5-1 with TRBJ2-7, with D uncertain. The germline V and J ends were trimmed by 1 base and 6 bases, with 11 bases remaining between them. Germline V gene sequence: CDR1 SGHRS, CDR2 YFSETQ. This CDR3 comprises 13 residues.

This sequence joins TRBV20-1 and TRBJ1-5; D gene uncertain. CDR3 length: 15 amino acids. Germline values: CDR1 DFQATT, CDR2 SNEGSKA (reference sequence). The V and J ends lost 2 bases and 0 bases respectively, with 11 bases between them. CDR3 region: CSARLATDSNQPQHF. CDR3 DNA: TGCAGTGCTAGACTAGCAACGGATAGCAATCAGCCCCAGCATTTT.

The table lists this clonotype with a few counts. The rearrangement links TRBV5-6 to TRBJ1-2, with 8 bases matching TRBD1. J lost 7 bases, V lost 2 bases, and 4 bases had no gene match. The CDR3 spans 13 residues. Germline CDR1 is SGHDT and CDR2 is YYEEEE. The CDR3 bases are TGTGCCAGCAGCTTTGGCAGGGGGCTTGGCTACACCTTC. It yields the protein CASSFGRGLGYTF.

There are a few counts of this clonotype. A much bigger clone sits one base away, suggesting this may be a read error. This sequence joins TRBV12-3 or TRBV12-4 and TRBJ2-5; D gene uncertain. The germline V and J ends were trimmed by 6 bases and 7 bases, with 15 bases remaining between them. There are 13 residues in the CDR3. The CDR3 spells CASRDLSLGTQYF. In nucleotides, the CDR3 is TGTGCCAGCAGGGATCTTTCCCTAGGGACCCAGTACTTC.

The chain carries TRBV15 and TRBJ2-5, with TRBD1 identical over 8 bases. The CDR3 runs to 19 residues. J was trimmed by 5 bases and V by 0 bases; bases with no gene match: 17. CDR1 is LNHNV and CDR2 is YYDKDF in the germline V gene (reference sequence). CDR3 region: CATSRDLVPTGGRTETQYF. The CDR3 DNA is TGTGCCACCAGCAGAGATCTCGTACCTACAGGGGGGCGTACGGAGACCCAGTACTTC.

The V call is TRBV29-1, the J call TRBJ2-7; 11 bases are shared with TRBD2. CDR1 and CDR2 from the germline V gene are SQVTM and ANQGSEA. The V gene end was trimmed by 6 bases and the J gene end by 4 bases; junction bases not matched to a gene: 11. The CDR3 is made up of 15 amino acids. CDR3 amino acids: CSVLKLTSGDYEQYF. The CDR3 region has the DNA TGCAGCGTCCTCAAGTTGACTAGCGGGGATTACGAGCAGTACTTC.

This clonotype was detected ten times or more. This chain connects TRBV19 to TRBJ1-5, with D perhaps matching TRBD1 (5 bases). This CDR3 spans 16 amino acids. Germline lookup yields CDR1 LNHDA and CDR2 SQIVND (reference sequence). Trimming stripped 7 bases from V and 4 bases from J, with 20 bases between. DNA of the CDR3: TGTGCCAGTACCGAAAGTAGGAACAGGATAAATCAGCCCCAGCATTTT. Translating gives CASTESRNRINQPQHF. The full variable domain, rest sourced from reference TRBV19 and TRBJ1-5, is DGGITQSPKYLFRKEGQNVTLSCEQNLNHDAMYWYRQDPGQGLRLIYYSQIVNDFQKGDIAEGYSVSREKKESFPLTVTSAQKNPTAFYLCASTESRNRINQPQHFGDGTRLSIL.

The chain joins TRBV12-3 or TRBV12-4 to TRBJ1-2, with 10 bases that match TRBD1. After removal of 10 bases from V and 4 bases from J, the junction contained 3 bases not matched to a gene. This CDR3 spans 12 amino acids. The CDR3 DNA reads as TGTGCCATCCGGGACAGGGGCTATGGCTACACCTTC. Its protein product is CAIRDRGYGYTF.

A word on this clonotype: An end of the junction does not agree with germline; a read error may underlie this. The V call is TRBV7-2, the J call TRBJ2-7, with TRBD1 matching over 7 bases. Germline assignment: CDR1 SGHTA and CDR2 FQGNSA. CDR3 length equals 13 residues. The CDR3 DNA reads TGTGCCAGTTACTGGGACAGAGTCTACGAGCAGCACTTC. As protein: CASYWDRVYEQHF.

This rearrangement joins TRBV28 to TRBJ2-7; unclear D gene. In germline, CDR1 is MDHEN, CDR2 SYDVKM. This CDR3 is built from 12 residues. V was pared by 7 bases and J by 3 bases, with 10 bases between. In nucleotides, the CDR3 is TGTGCCAGCACCCTACCGGGCTACGAGCAGTACTTC. This encodes CASTLPGYEQYF.

This clonotype occurred many times. The chain couples TRBV20-1 to TRBJ2-7; a weak D match, TRBD1 (6 bases). V shed 7 bases and J shed 2 bases, with 15 bases lying between them. The V gene's germline CDR1 is DFQATT and CDR2 SNEGSKA (reference sequence). CDR3 length equals 13 residues. CDR3 DNA sequence: TGCAGTGTCCCTTCTGACAGGACCTACGAGCAGTACTTC. It specifies CSVPSDRTYEQYF.

This clonotype occurred a few times. V gene TRBV19 combines with J gene TRBJ1-6; D remains ambiguous. The CDR3 loop spans 13 amino acids. Looked up from germline, CDR1 is LNHDA and CDR2 is SQIVND (reference sequence). Trimming took off 6 bases at V and 10 bases at J, with 13 bases between the two ends. The CDR3 here is CASSPPTVSPLHF. CDR3 sequence (DNA): TGTGCCAGTAGCCCGCCGACTGTGTCACCCCTCCACTTT.

This rearrangement joins TRBV5-1 to TRBJ2-5; a possible D gene is TRBD2 (9 bases). CDR1 is SGHRS and CDR2 is YFSETQ in the germline V gene. Trimming left V 4 bases short and J 6 bases short, with 28 bases between. CDR3 length: 18 amino acids. The DNA of the CDR3 is TGCGCCAGCAGCGGAGACAGGGGAGGCGGGAGGGCCGCAAAGACCCAGTACTTC. Encoded protein: CASSGDRGGGRAAKTQYF.

Concerning this clonotype itself: A much larger clone lies one base from this, so it may be a read error. This rearrangement joins TRBV10-3 to TRBJ1-2, with D uncertain. CDR1 and CDR2 from the germline V gene are ENHRY and SYGVKD. With 0 bases removed from V and 4 bases from J, the gap between germline ends came to 9 bases. The CDR3 is made up of 14 amino acids. Here the CDR3 reads CAISESRNRYGYTF. Here the CDR3 DNA reads TGTGCCATCAGTGAGTCGAGGAATCGCTATGGCTACACCTTC.

CDR3 sequence: CASSLFGRGGQETQYF. DNA of the CDR3: TGTGCCAGCAGCTTATTTGGGCGGGGGGGCCAAGAGACCCAGTACTTC. The J gene is TRBJ2-5, the V gene TRBV7-8; 9 bases fit TRBD2. The CDR3 has 16 residues. The V gene's germline CDR1 is SGHVS and CDR2 FQNEAQ. V lost 2 bases, J lost 1 base, and 5 bases stayed unmatched.

This sequence joins TRBV24-1 and TRBJ2-5, with 8 bases fitting TRBD1. Germline V lookup: CDR1 KGHDR, CDR2 SFDVKD. V shed 3 bases and J 5 bases; nucleotides not matched to a gene: 13. There are 17 residues in the CDR3. CDR3 bases: TGTGCCACCAGTGATCGACAGGGGTCGTTCTCGTTGGAGACCCAGTACTTC. This gives the protein CATSDRQGSFSLETQYF.

There are many counts of this clonotype. The V and J genes are TRBV25-1 and TRBJ1-1; 9 bases agree with TRBD1. Germline V gene sequence: CDR1 MGHDK, CDR2 SYGVNS. After removal of 0 bases from V and 6 bases from J, the junction contained 8 bases not matched to a gene. The CDR3 spans 16 residues. This chain's CDR3 is CASSEYHGTGSPEAFF. The CDR3 DNA sequence: TGTGCCAGCAGTGAATATCATGGGACAGGGTCCCCTGAAGCTTTCTTT.

This clonotype came up many times. The chain joins TRBV5-5 to TRBJ2-7; either TRBD1 or TRBD2 may supply D (5 bases each). CDR3 length equals 15 residues. Germline V CDR1 and CDR2: SGHKS, YYEKEE (reference sequence). Trimming left V 1 base short and J 2 bases short, with 13 bases between. The CDR3 DNA reads TGTGCCAGCAGCTTGTATTTGCGAGGGGCCTACGAGCAGTACTTC. This gives the protein CASSLYLRGAYEQYF.

In the case of this clonotype: Mismatch with germline at one junction end may stem from a read error. The CDR3: CASSPQVETQYF. CDR3 DNA: TGTGCCAGCAGCCCACAGGTCGAGACCCAGTACTTC. V gene TRBV5-1 combines with J gene TRBJ2-5, with D possibly matching TRBD1 (5 bases). Per germline, CDR1 SGHRS and CDR2 YFSETQ. The CDR3 runs 12 residues.

This clonotype was counted between two and nine times. This CDR3 reads CASSMKGDTEAFF. CDR3 nucleotide sequence: TGTGCCAGTAGTATGAAGGGGGACACTGAAGCTTTCTTT. The chain links TRBV19 to TRBJ1-1; TRBD1 is a possible D gene (6 bases). The CDR3 is 13 amino acids. Germline values: CDR1 LNHDA, CDR2 SQIVND (reference sequence). The V gene lost 3 bases and the J gene lost 3 bases, with 8 bases spanning the gap.